The 28 T cell receptor beta chains listed next were all sequenced from one sample in a study of shared T cell receptors in the human thymus. Measured with immunoSEQ multiplex PCR; TCRdb has only the in-frame clones, and not every one. This sample carries about 380,000 clones, 95% of them seen once, and the ten largest clones take 0.02%. The sequencing sample was made of thymocytes. Receptor source: a human donor.

The rearrangement uses TRBV21-1 and TRBJ2-3; the DNA was not used to check the table's D call, TRBD2. TRBV21-1 is assigned pseudogene status. CDR3 length: 18 amino acids. The CDR3 DNA is TGTGCCAGCAGGAGGCGCGCAACTAGCGGGAATAGCACAGATACGCAGTATTTT. Protein sequence: CASRRRATSGNSTDTQYF.

The V and J genes are TRBV4-1 and TRBJ1-4; TRBD1 aligns across 8 bases. CDR1 is MGHRA, CDR2 YSYEKL, per germline. V shed 3 bases, J shed 4 bases, and the junction held 7 bases outside the gene matches. This CDR3 spans 16 amino acids. The chain's CDR3 is CASSQGQAPSNEKLFF. CDR3 sequence (DNA): TGCGCCAGCAGCCAGGGACAGGCGCCCAGTAATGAAAAACTGTTTTTT.

The rearrangement links TRBV5-6 to TRBJ2-5; TRBD2 matches at 7 bases. V gave up 0 bases and J gave up 4 bases; unmatched junction bases: 6. CDR3 size: 15 residues. Germline V gene data show CDR1 as SGHDT and CDR2 as YYEEEE. CDR3 nucleotides: TGTGCCAGCAGCTTGGCGTGCGGGAGCGGAGAGACCCAGTACTTC. This translates into CASSLACGSGETQYF. The entire variable domain, with the rest obtained from reference TRBV5-6 and TRBJ2-5, is as follows: DAGVTQSPTHLIKTRGQQVTLRCSPKSGHDTVSWYQQALGQGPQFIFQYYEEEERQRGNFPDRFSGHQFPNYSSELNVNALLLGDSALYLCASSLACGSGETQYFGPGTRLLVL.

The chain recombines TRBV10-2 with TRBJ2-1; possibly TRBD2 for D (6 bases). The V end was cut by 2 bases, the J end by 4 bases, with 12 bases between. The V gene's germline CDR1 is WSHSY and CDR2 SAAADI. The CDR3 covers 15 residues. Here the CDR3 DNA reads TGCGCCAGCAGTGAGAAAGCGGGCGTGTACAATGAGCAGTTCTTC. This codes for CASSEKAGVYNEQFF.

J is TRBJ1-2 and V is TRBV29-1, with a weak D call TRBD1 (6 bases). This CDR3 region has 15 residues. Germline CDR1 and CDR2: SQVTM and ANQGSEA. The V gene lost 4 bases and the J gene lost 4 bases, with 19 bases spanning the gap. This CDR3 reads CSVGVEGGVGYGYTF. For the CDR3, the DNA is TGCAGCGTTGGGGTTGAGGGGGGCGTAGGCTATGGCTACACCTTC.

The chain combines TRBV6-4 with TRBJ2-5; 7 bases map to TRBD2. The CDR3 has 13 amino acids. V was pared by 5 bases and J by 4 bases, with 4 bases of the junction left unmatched. Germline lookup yields CDR1 MRHNA and CDR2 SNTAGT. The CDR3 region is CASSPGGGETQYF. In DNA form, the CDR3 reads TGTGCCAGCAGTCCGGGGGGTGGAGAGACCCAGTACTTC.

The J gene is TRBJ1-2, the V gene TRBV28, with a weak D call TRBD1 (5 bases). The V gene's germline CDR1 is MDHEN and CDR2 SYDVKM. The CDR3 loop spans 14 amino acids. Trimming took 3 bases from V and 3 from J, leaving 11 bases between them. The CDR3 DNA sequence: TGTGCCAGCAGTTTCCCTTTGGGGGACTATGGCTACACCTTC. This codes for CASSFPLGDYGYTF.

This chain uses TRBV28 with TRBJ1-5; D uncertain. V was trimmed by 1 base and J by 4 bases, leaving 8 bases between them. The CDR3 is 14 residues long. Germline-derived CDR1 and CDR2 are MDHEN and SYDVKM. The CDR3 DNA is TGTGCCAGCAGTTTATTGGGCTTGAATCAGCCCCAGCATTTT. Its translation is CASSLLGLNQPQHF.

The chain joins TRBV18 to TRBJ1-5; no clear D. Germline-derived CDR1 and CDR2 are KGHSH and LQKENI. V was clipped by 2 bases and J by 4 bases, with 12 bases between them. The CDR3 is 15 residues long. The CDR3 DNA reads as TGTGCCAGCTCACCATGGCCCGGGCCAAATCAGCCCCAGCATTTT. It is translated as CASSPWPGPNQPQHF. Variable domain in full (rest from reference TRBV18 and TRBJ1-5): NAGVMQNPRHLVRRRGQEARLRCSPMKGHSHVYWYRQLPEEGLKFMVYLQKENIIDESGMPKERFSAEFPKEGPSILRIQQVVRGDSAAYFCASSPWPGPNQPQHFGDGTRLSIL.

This chain joins TRBV7-3 and TRBJ2-7; 8 nucleotides match TRBD2. CDR3 size: 18 residues. J lost 3 bases, V lost 5 bases, and 18 bases had no gene match. Germline CDR1 and CDR2: SGHTA and FQGTGA. This chain's CDR3 is CASSHGTERESPYYEQYF. CDR3 DNA sequence: TGTGCCAGCAGCCACGGAACGGAGCGGGAGAGTCCTTACTACGAGCAGTACTTC.

The chain combines TRBV27 with TRBJ2-7; maybe TRBD1 (5 bases). This CDR3 has 14 amino acids. Germline loops: CDR1 MNHEY, CDR2 SMNVEV (reference sequence). V lost 5 bases and J 3 bases, leaving 14 bases between the germline ends. In nucleotides, the CDR3 is TGTGCCAGCAGTAGATCCGACAGTATCTACGAGCAGTACTTC. This sequence encodes CASSRSDSIYEQYF.

The chain recombines TRBV28 with TRBJ2-7; a possible D gene is TRBD1 (5 bases). CDR1 MDHEN and CDR2 SYDVKM come from the germline V gene. This CDR3 has 14 amino acids. The germline V and J ends were trimmed by 8 bases and 2 bases, with 16 bases remaining between them. The CDR3 loop reads CASSRQFFTYEQYF. The CDR3 nucleotides read TGTGCCAGCTCCCGACAGTTCTTTACCTACGAGCAGTACTTC.

This chain joins TRBV27 and TRBJ1-5, with TRBD1 matching over 10 bases. Germline V CDR1 and CDR2: MNHEY, SMNVEV (reference sequence). V was pared by 0 bases and J by 9 bases, with 8 bases of the junction left unmatched. The CDR3 is 16 amino acids. CDR3 bases: TGTGCCAGCAGTTTATCAGGGACAGGGGACGTTGGGCCCCAGCATTTT. Residues: CASSLSGTGDVGPQHF.

The chain links TRBV4-1 to TRBJ1-2; D unresolved. Germline V gene data show CDR1 as MGHRA and CDR2 as YSYEKL. The CDR3 is 13 amino acids. V shed 1 base and J shed 5 bases, with 8 bases lying between them. For the CDR3, the DNA is TGCGCCAGCAGCCAAGGTGGGAGTTATGGCTACACCTTC. It specifies CASSQGGSYGYTF.

The chain combines TRBV11-2 with TRBJ2-2, with D maybe TRBD2 (5 bases). Germline CDR1 is SGHAT and CDR2 is FQNNGV. V was shortened by 5 bases and J by 7 bases, with 20 bases between the two germline ends. This CDR3 contains 16 residues. CDR3: CASSLSPTLRGGELFF. The CDR3 bases are TGTGCCAGCAGCCTTAGCCCTACCTTACGGGGCGGGGAGCTGTTTTTT.

The V gene is TRBV5-6, the J gene TRBJ1-1; D gene ambiguous. The germline V and J ends were trimmed by 3 bases and 6 bases, with 27 bases remaining between them. This CDR3 contains 18 residues. CDR1 and CDR2 from the germline V gene are SGHDT and YYEEEE. The CDR3 sequence: CASSSKRKRPHKKAEAFF. The CDR3 bases are TGTGCCAGCAGCTCAAAGAGGAAGAGACCGCATAAGAAGGCTGAAGCTTTCTTT.

This chain connects TRBV20-1 to TRBJ2-1; 7 positions agree with TRBD2. The V and J ends lost 3 bases and 8 bases, in that order; junction bases with no gene match: 1. Germline V lookup: CDR1 DFQATT, CDR2 SNEGSKA (reference sequence). CDR3 length: 11 amino acids. The CDR3 region has the DNA TGCAGTGCTAGGGCGGGGGATGAGCAGTTCTTC. Protein sequence: CSARAGDEQFF.

This clone is a singleton in its sample. The chain is built from TRBV5-1 and TRBJ1-4; 10 nucleotides line up with TRBD1. CDR3 size: 16 residues. Germline CDR1 reads SGHRS; CDR2 reads YFSETQ. After removal of 3 bases from V and 7 bases from J, the junction contained 9 bases not matched to a gene. Here the CDR3 reads CASSWDRGHWSEKLFF. The DNA for the CDR3 is TGCGCCAGCAGCTGGGACAGGGGACACTGGAGTGAAAAACTGTTTTTT.

This chain links TRBV28 with TRBJ2-1; 13 nucleotides agree with TRBD2. Per germline, CDR1 MDHEN and CDR2 SYDVKM. V shed 8 bases, J shed 8 bases, and the junction held 12 bases outside the gene matches. This CDR3 has 16 amino acids. Here the CDR3 reads CASGGALAGGAYEQFF. Written as DNA, the CDR3 is TGTGCCAGCGGGGGGGCACTAGCGGGAGGGGCCTATGAGCAGTTCTTC.

Comment on this clone: The CDR3 ends on some other residue instead of the conserved phenylalanine or tryptophan, so this is likely a read error. The DNA is omitted, as the CDR3 cannot be located on it reliably, and the CDR3 follows TCRdb's listing. The rearrangement joins TRBV18 to TRBJ2-3; TRBD1 reflects the table's D call only, with no check against the DNA. The germline V gene has CDR1 KGHSH and CDR2 LQKENI. Including both end residues, the CDR3 is 13 amino acids long. This chain's CDR3 is CASSNHDRRPQIA.

This chain links TRBV11-2 with TRBJ1-2, with D uncertain. The CDR3 consists of 11 residues. Germline V lookup: CDR1 SGHAT, CDR2 FQNNGV. V lost 4 bases, J lost 6 bases, and 6 bases lay in between. CDR3 region: CASSYGHGYTF. Written as DNA, the CDR3 is TGTGCCAGCAGCTACGGACATGGCTACACCTTC.

The V call is TRBV19, the J call TRBJ2-1; D unclear. V shed 8 bases and J shed 3 bases, with 14 bases lying between them. Germline CDR1 is LNHDA and CDR2 is SQIVND (reference sequence). The CDR3 contains 14 residues. The CDR3, as DNA: TGTGCCAGTCGTGCAGGATGGTTCTACAATGAGCAGTTCTTC. The encoded protein is CASRAGWFYNEQFF.

V is TRBV28 and J is TRBJ2-2; D is undetermined. This CDR3 spans 15 amino acids. Germline V gene sequence: CDR1 MDHEN, CDR2 SYDVKM. The V and J ends lost 1 base and 4 bases respectively, with 10 bases between them. The CDR3 DNA is TGTGCCAGCAGTTTATCCCTACCGATCACCGGGGAGCTGTTTTTT. Translation gives CASSLSLPITGELFF.

The rearrangement links TRBV19 to TRBJ1-1; D possibly corresponds to TRBD1 (5 bases). In germline, CDR1 is LNHDA, CDR2 SQIVND (reference sequence). This CDR3 spans 14 amino acids. Trimming took 5 bases from V and 2 from J, leaving 12 bases between them. In nucleotides, the CDR3 is TGTGCCAGTAGTCCAGGGCCGAGTAACACTGAAGCTTTCTTT. Encoded protein: CASSPGPSNTEAFF.

The chain has TRBV11-2 and TRBJ2-5; 8 positions match TRBD2. The V and J ends lost 5 bases and 13 bases, in that order; junction bases with no gene match: 9. CDR3 length: 12 amino acids. CDR1 is SGHAT and CDR2 is FQNNGV in the germline V gene. CDR3 in amino acids: CASSLPGGRPYF. DNA of the CDR3: TGTGCCAGCAGCCTCCCGGGAGGGAGACCGTACTTC.

V gene TRBV5-4 combines with J gene TRBJ2-3; 8 nucleotides match TRBD2. This CDR3 is built from 15 residues. Germline values: CDR1 SGHNT, CDR2 YYREEE (reference sequence). With 7 bases clipped from V and 5 bases from J, the junction kept 12 bases outside the gene matches. The CDR3 bases are TGTGCCAGCGGCGGGGGGCCCCCCCCGGGAGATACGCAGTATTTT. It translates to CASGGGPPPGDTQYF. The full variable domain, its missing parts supplied by reference TRBV5-4 and TRBJ2-3, is ETGVTQSPTHLIKTRGQQVTLRCSSQSGHNTVSWYQQALGQGPQFIFQYYREEENGRGNFPPRFSGLQFPNYSSELNVNALELDDSALYLCASGGGPPPGDTQYFGPGTRLTVL.

The CDR3 nucleotides read TGTGCCAGCAGCTCCTTGGGATCAGTTTATGGGGTTGAAGCTTTCTTT. This sequence encodes CASSSLGSVYGVEAFF. V and J are TRBV7-9 and TRBJ1-1; no definite D call. Germline V gene lookup returns CDR1 SEHNR and CDR2 FQNEAQ (reference sequence). The CDR3 has 16 amino acids. V was cut by 4 bases and J by 7 bases, with 22 bases left in between.

The chain couples TRBV27 to TRBJ1-1, with a possible D match to TRBD1 (6 bases). Between the trimmed V and J ends, which lost 3 bases and 0 bases, there was a span of 8 bases. Germline V lookup: CDR1 MNHEY, CDR2 SMNVEV (reference sequence). The CDR3 runs to 14 residues. The CDR3 DNA follows: TGTGCCAGCAGTTTTTGGGGGCTGAACACTGAAGCTTTCTTT. It codes for CASSFWGLNTEAFF.